The entry that follows covers one TCR beta chain sequence. Its antigen is not yet known. Library construction relied on 5' RACE. For each TCR library, around 3,800 ng of total RNA was used. For each sample, cDNA was synthesized in eight separate reactions using SMARTScribe reverse transcriptase. During cDNA synthesis, template switching was used to introduce unique molecular identifiers that contained a 6-nucleotide sample barcode. Amplification of TCRalpha and TCRbeta cDNA involved two nested PCRs of roughly 17 and 9 cycles, and each PCR was followed by bead purification. Before amplification, the cDNA was both treated with uracil DNA-glycosylase and purified with the QIAquick PCR purification kit. In the second PCR, Illumina TruSeq-compatible adapters and sample-specific barcodes were added. TapeStation and Qubit were used to check library quality and concentration, and 5 to 5.5 ng of each library was pooled. Pooled libraries were sequenced on an Illumina HiSeq2500 single-index Rapid Run with 2 x 100 bp reads and custom sequencing primers. In the paper's pipeline: MiGEC version 1.2.6 was used for UMI-based consensus assembly, which corrected PCR and sequencing errors. MiXCR version 2.1.1 handled V(D)J alignment, clonotype assembly and CDR3 extraction. Normalisation of gene usage, clonotype sharing and MAIT/NKT TCR abundance was achieved by analysing the top 1000, 10 000 and 20 000 clonotypes per sample. After downsampling to 27 000 UMIs, diversity was calculated as the inverse Simpson index using the vegan R package. Statistical testing used paired Mann-Whitney U tests on the discordant twin pairs and applied Benjamini-Hochberg correction for multiple testing. After the reads were reprocessed by TCRdb, one entry was made per CDR3 protein sequence, with no DNA. TCRdb assigned the V and J calls; the authors' analysis was not used. The table for this sample records 200,000 to 250,000 distinct CDR3 sequences. The top ten clones comprise roughly 7.7% of the sample.

There are 13 amino acids in the CDR3, from cysteine to phenylalanine inclusive. No DNA is listed. As encoded in the germline V gene (reference sequence), CDR1 is SGHNT while CDR2 is YYREEE. This record belongs to a study of monozygotic twins with inflammatory bowel disease (dated by TCRdb to the late 2010s). At the level of the whole study: The complete study included about 30 monozygotic twin pairs: 19 IBD-discordant Danish pairs and nine German pairs, of which four were IBD-concordant and five were IBD-discordant. Within discordant pairs, disease-associated traits were sought mainly by comparing IBD patients with their genetically identical healthy co-twins. Each individual had, on average, about 151 000 unique TCRalpha sequences and 181 000 unique TCRbeta sequences available for analysis. The full study reports these points: The analysis was unable to tell different T cell subtypes apart. Repertoire similarity did not differ between concordant and discordant twins, which could be due to limited statistical power. IBD patients had lower TCRbeta repertoire diversity, measured by the inverse Simpson index, than their healthy co-twins. IBD patients shared fewer clonotypes with other individuals than healthy twins did, most markedly in patients showing signs of disease activity. Background noise and inter-individual variability may have been introduced into the repertoires by the differing immunosuppressive treatments among patients. The results gave no support for a single strong signal or clonotype linked to IBD.

A roughly 2.5 ml peripheral blood sample was drawn into PAXgene tubes per donor and stored at -80°C. Without T cell sorting, total RNA was isolated from whole blood using the PAXgene blood miRNA kit on an automated QIAcube. Peripheral blood from monozygotic twin pairs, either concordant or discordant for inflammatory bowel disease, underwent deep TCRalpha and TCRbeta repertoire profiling that used unique molecular barcoding. For every twin pair, smoking habits were documented, and each individual was categorised as a current, former or never smoker. The TCR sequence derives from a human donor with ulcerative colitis or Crohn's disease, or a healthy co-twin of an affected twin (not recorded which). This chain is built from TRBV5-4 and TRBJ2-2. The source material was blood. For the CDR3, the sequence is CASQLDGSGELFF.